These 26 T cell receptor beta chains originate from one sample sequenced in a study of blood T cell repertoires in COVID-19. Sequencing was performed with immunoSEQ multiplex PCR; in TCRdb, only in-frame clones are kept and a portion is missing. The sample includes under 150,000 clones, over 70% of them seen just once. The sequenced material came from peripheral blood. These receptors all stem from a man between 45 and 60 years old with active or convalescent COVID-19.

J is TRBJ1-4 and V is TRBV5-1, with TRBD1 matching 7 bases. The CDR3 has 16 residues. V gave up 0 bases and J gave up 8 bases; unmatched junction bases: 10. Germline lookup yields CDR1 SGHRS and CDR2 YFSETQ. CDR3 residues: CASSLVGTDREEKLFF. In nucleotides, the CDR3 is TGCGCCAGCAGCTTGGTGGGGACAGATAGAGAGGAAAAACTGTTTTTT. Full variable domain (outside the CDR3, taken from reference TRBV5-1 and TRBJ1-4): KAGVTQTPRYLIKTRGQQVTLSCSPISGHRSVSWYQQTPGQGLQFLFEYFSETQRNKGNFPGRFSGRQFSNSRSEMNVSTLELGDSALYLCASSLVGTDREEKLFFGSGTQLSVL.

This clone was recorded once. The V gene is TRBV23-1, the J gene TRBJ2-3, with D tentatively TRBD2 (6 bases). TRBV23-1 is placed among ORFs of uncertain function. The CDR3 contains 15 residues. The V gene lost 4 bases and the J gene lost 2 bases, with 13 bases spanning the gap. The chain's CDR3 is CASSRRVKYTDTQYF. CDR3 bases: TGCGCCAGCAGTCGGAGGGTTAAGTACACAGATACGCAGTATTTT.

This clone occurred a few times. The rearrangement links TRBV27 to TRBJ1-6; TRBD1 matches at 7 bases. CDR3 length: 14 residues. Trimming removed 3 bases from V and 5 bases from J; junction bases left unmatched: 1. Germline assignment: CDR1 MNHEY and CDR2 SMNVEV (reference sequence). This CDR3 is CASSLGTDNSPLHF. CDR3 DNA: TGTGCCAGCAGTTTGGGGACAGATAATTCACCCCTCCACTTT.

The chain joins TRBV29-1 to TRBJ2-5, with TRBD2 matching over 10 bases. The V segment lost 3 bases and the J segment 2 bases; nucleotides outside the gene matches: 9. CDR3 length: 16 amino acids. Per germline, CDR1 SQVTM and CDR2 ANQGSEA. CDR3 sequence reads: CSVEWGSSGSQETQYF. CDR3 DNA sequence: TGCAGCGTTGAGTGGGGATCTAGCGGGAGTCAAGAGACCCAGTACTTC.

V is TRBV6-5 and J is TRBJ2-2, with TRBD2 identical over 10 bases. The CDR3 is 15 amino acids. Germline V gives CDR1 MNHEY, CDR2 SVGAGI. The trim removed 7 bases at V and 1 base at J, leaving 3 bases unmatched. The CDR3 DNA reads as TGTGCCAGCACCAGCGGGAGGGGGAACACCGGGGAGCTGTTTTTT. This sequence encodes CASTSGRGNTGELFF.

This chain links TRBV4-1 with TRBJ2-7; no clear D. V was shortened by 0 bases and J by 3 bases, with 15 bases between the two germline ends. The CDR3 covers 16 residues. CDR1 is MGHRA, CDR2 YSYEKL, per germline. CDR3 sequence (DNA): TGCGCCAGCAGCCAAGAAGAGGTTTTCGGTTACTACGAGCAGTACTTC. Translated, it gives CASSQEEVFGYYEQYF.

This sequence joins TRBV10-2 and TRBJ1-5; D is perhaps TRBD1 (6 bases). With 3 bases removed from V and 7 bases from J, the gap between germline ends came to 16 bases. CDR1 and CDR2 (germline): WSHSY, SAAADI. The CDR3 consists of 15 residues. In DNA form, the CDR3 reads TGCGCCAGCAGTGAAAGCAGGGGCGGTGTGCAGCCCCAGCATTTT. It specifies CASSESRGGVQPQHF.

A note on this clone: Other nucleotide sequences from this sample produce the same CDR3. The genes are TRBV24-1 and TRBJ1-1; 7 bases line up with TRBD1. The V gene end was trimmed by 5 bases and the J gene end by 1 base; junction bases not matched to a gene: 3. The germline V gene has CDR1 KGHDR and CDR2 SFDVKD. The CDR3 is 14 amino acids. The CDR3 coding sequence is TGTGCCACCAGTGGCGGGACAGCGAACACTGAAGCTTTCTTT. Translating gives CATSGGTANTEAFF.

The genes are TRBV7-7 and TRBJ2-1; 10 nucleotides align to TRBD2. The CDR3 runs 15 residues. The V gene end was trimmed by 2 bases and the J gene end by 7 bases; junction bases not matched to a gene: 5. Germline V gives CDR1 SSHAT, CDR2 FNYEAQ (reference sequence). The CDR3 DNA reads as TGTGCCAGCAGCTTATCTCTAGCGGGAGTAAATGAGCAGTTCTTC. The encoded protein is CASSLSLAGVNEQFF.

This clone was counted only a few times. The CDR3 DNA is TGTGCCAGCAGCCAAAGAGGGGGCCCGGGGGCTAACTATGGCTACACCTTC. Protein product: CASSQRGGPGANYGYTF. The chain has TRBV9 and TRBJ1-2; 7 bases agree with TRBD1. V lost 4 bases and J lost 0; bases outside the gene matches: 12. The CDR3 is made up of 17 amino acids. Germline V gene sequence: CDR1 SGDLS, CDR2 YYNGEE.

The V gene is TRBV19, the J gene TRBJ2-7; TRBD1 agrees at 10 bases. The CDR3 sequence is 15 residues long. Germline CDR1 and CDR2: LNHDA and SQIVND (reference sequence). The V and J ends lost 5 bases and 1 base, in that order; junction bases with no gene match: 5. Here the CDR3 DNA reads TGTGCCAGTAGTCCGACAGGGGGCTATTCCTACGAGCAGTACTTC. Translated: CASSPTGGYSYEQYF.

The gene calls are TRBV6-5 and TRBJ2-5; unclear D gene. V lost 0 bases to trimming and J lost 2 bases, with 7 bases between them. This CDR3 region has 14 residues. Looked up from germline, CDR1 is MNHEY and CDR2 is SVGAGI. This CDR3 is CASSYSNGQETQYF. The CDR3 DNA follows: TGTGCCAGCAGTTACTCTAACGGGCAAGAGACCCAGTACTTC.

This sequence joins TRBV9 and TRBJ2-4; 8 bases line up with TRBD1. This CDR3 has 14 residues. Germline V lookup: CDR1 SGDLS, CDR2 YYNGEE. J was trimmed by 9 bases and V by 2 bases; bases with no gene match: 7. CDR3 nucleotide sequence: TGTGCCAGCAGCGTTATGGACAGGGCAGGCATTCAGTACTTC. This sequence encodes CASSVMDRAGIQYF.

The chain links TRBV21-1 to TRBJ2-7; the listed D gene, TRBD2, was not tested against the DNA. TRBV21-1 constitutes a pseudogene. The CDR3 has 17 amino acids. The CDR3 coding sequence is TGTGCCAGCACCAGCCCTAAAGAGCGGGAGGAAACCTACGAGCAGTACTTC. This codes for CASTSPKEREETYEQYF.

This chain uses TRBV30 with TRBJ2-1; 9 bases align to TRBD1. The CDR3 runs 16 residues. V shed 3 bases and J 5 bases; nucleotides not matched to a gene: 11. CDR1 is GTSNPN and CDR2 is SVGIG in the germline V gene (reference sequence). The CDR3, as DNA: TGTGCCTGGAGGATGTCGGACAGGGGTTTCAACAATGAGCAGTTCTTC. This sequence encodes CAWRMSDRGFNNEQFF.

The chain links TRBV28 to TRBJ1-5; D might be TRBD1 (6 bases). This CDR3 is built from 17 residues. CDR1 and CDR2 from the germline V gene are MDHEN and SYDVKM. Trimming cost V 3 bases and J 0 bases, with 15 bases left between them. The CDR3 DNA follows: TGTGCCAGCAGTTTTCCCGACAGGAGTCTTAGCAATCAGCCCCAGCATTTT. Amino acids: CASSFPDRSLSNQPQHF.

The chain uses TRBV5-4 and TRBJ2-3; possibly TRBD2 for D (5 bases). The CDR3 extends over 15 amino acids. V dropped 5 bases and J dropped 2 bases, with 15 bases sitting between them. Per the germline V gene, CDR1 is SGHNT and CDR2 is YYREEE (reference sequence). CDR3 sequence reads: CASSPSSAPTDTQYF. The DNA of the CDR3 is TGTGCCAGCAGTCCTAGTAGCGCCCCCACAGATACGCAGTATTTT.

The chain links TRBV4-1 to TRBJ1-4, with D possibly matching TRBD1 (6 bases). The V end lost 4 bases, the J end lost 6 bases, and 15 bases lay between the germline ends. The CDR3 has 15 amino acids. The germline V gene has CDR1 MGHRA and CDR2 YSYEKL. Here the CDR3 reads CASSPRWGQDEKLFF. DNA for the CDR3: TGCGCCAGCAGCCCAAGATGGGGGCAGGATGAAAAACTGTTTTTT.

Written as DNA, the CDR3 is TGCGCCAGCAGCTTAGGGACACCTTACGAGCAGTACTTC. Translation gives CASSLGTPYEQYF. This sequence joins TRBV5-1 and TRBJ2-7; D is perhaps TRBD1 (6 bases). V was trimmed by 2 bases and J by 4 bases, leaving 10 bases between them. CDR3 length equals 13 residues. The germline V gene has CDR1 SGHRS and CDR2 YFSETQ.

This clone is a singleton in its sample. The chain links TRBV11-1 to TRBJ2-7, with 8 bases matching TRBD1. Germline V lookup: CDR1 SGHAT, CDR2 FQDESV (reference sequence). V lost 4 bases to trimming and J lost 2 bases; unmatched junction nucleotides: 7. The CDR3 contains 15 residues. The CDR3 coding sequence is TGTGCCAGCAGCTCCCGGACAGGGTCCCCCTACGAGCAGTACTTC. Its translation is CASSSRTGSPYEQYF.

The chain couples TRBV7-2 to TRBJ2-1; 9 bases map to TRBD1. Germline CDR1 reads SGHTA; CDR2 reads FQGNSA. This CDR3 region has 15 residues. J was trimmed by 8 bases and V by 2 bases; bases with no gene match: 7. The CDR3 nucleotides are TGTGCCAGCAGCTTATCGGGACAGGGAATCTATGAGCAGTTCTTC. This codes for CASSLSGQGIYEQFF.

J is TRBJ2-5 and V is TRBV5-6; 9 positions agree with TRBD1. Trimming took 4 bases from V and 5 from J; bases not matched to a gene: 15. Germline assignment: CDR1 SGHDT and CDR2 YYEEEE. CDR3 size: 17 residues. The CDR3 sequence: CASSPDLRQGGDETQYF. The CDR3 nucleotides read TGTGCCAGCAGCCCTGACCTTAGACAGGGGGGGGACGAGACCCAGTACTTC.

This clone showed up just a few times. The V gene is TRBV7-8, the J gene TRBJ2-5; 9 bases fit TRBD2. V shed 3 bases and J 5 bases; nucleotides not matched to a gene: 4. Germline V gene lookup returns CDR1 SGHVS and CDR2 FQNEAQ. There are 14 residues in the CDR3. The CDR3 loop is CASSFLTSGETQYF. In DNA form, the CDR3 reads TGTGCCAGCAGCTTTTTGACTAGCGGCGAGACCCAGTACTTC.

The chain carries TRBV29-1 and TRBJ1-1, with D unclear. V was pared by 6 bases and J by 7 bases, with 18 bases between. Germline V gene sequence: CDR1 SQVTM, CDR2 ANQGSEA. The CDR3 length is 13 residues. The CDR3 sequence is CSVHQLIAGEAFF. CDR3 nucleotides: TGCAGCGTCCACCAACTTATTGCAGGTGAAGCTTTCTTT.

V and J are TRBV29-1 and TRBJ2-7; 7 bases map to TRBD2. The CDR3 totals 13 residues. The V gene's germline CDR1 is SQVTM and CDR2 ANQGSEA. The junction had 5 bases not matched to a gene; V was cut back by 0 bases and J by 6 bases. Here the CDR3 reads CSVEEGGGGEQYF. Written as DNA, the CDR3 is TGCAGCGTTGAAGAGGGAGGCGGGGGCGAGCAGTACTTC.

The rearrangement links TRBV7-3 to TRBJ2-2, with TRBD2 matching 14 bases. The CDR3 totals 18 residues. The trim removed 1 base at V and 4 bases at J, leaving 5 bases unmatched. Germline V CDR1 and CDR2: SGHTA, FQGTGA. CDR3 sequence reads: CASSLRLAGGAGTGELFF. Here the CDR3 DNA reads TGTGCCAGCAGCTTAAGACTAGCGGGAGGGGCGGGCACCGGGGAGCTGTTTTTT.